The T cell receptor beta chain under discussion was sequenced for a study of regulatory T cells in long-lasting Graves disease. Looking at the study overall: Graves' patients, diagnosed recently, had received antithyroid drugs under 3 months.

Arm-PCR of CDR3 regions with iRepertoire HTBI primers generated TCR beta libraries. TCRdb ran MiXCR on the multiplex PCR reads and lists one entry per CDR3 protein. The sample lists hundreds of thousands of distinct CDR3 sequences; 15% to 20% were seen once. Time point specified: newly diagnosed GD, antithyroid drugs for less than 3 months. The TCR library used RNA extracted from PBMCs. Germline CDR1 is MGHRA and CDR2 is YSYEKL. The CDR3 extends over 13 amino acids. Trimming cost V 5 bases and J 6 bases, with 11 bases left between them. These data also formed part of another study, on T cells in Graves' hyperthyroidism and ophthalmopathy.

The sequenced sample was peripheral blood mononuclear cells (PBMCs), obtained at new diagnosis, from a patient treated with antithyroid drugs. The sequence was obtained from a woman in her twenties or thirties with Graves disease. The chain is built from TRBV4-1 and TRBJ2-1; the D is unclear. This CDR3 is CASSSPARNEQFF. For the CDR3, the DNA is TGCGCCAGCAGCTCCCCGGCCCGCAATGAGCAGTTCTTC.